This is a list of T cell receptor beta chains from one sample in a study of T cell responses to AZD1222 COVID-19 vaccine. Sequenced by immunoSEQ multiplex PCR; TCRdb stores in-frame clones only, minus some. The data contain about 100,000 clones, about 88% of them singletons. The sequencing here drew on peripheral blood, taken on day 0 of AZD1222 vaccination. These receptor sequences come from an adult in good health. The CDR3 runs from the conserved cysteine through the conserved F or W. D genes are given only for firm matches. Not all rows give a size; the values are once, few, many and, for expanded clones, a class.

j_gene,d_gene,abundance,v_gene,CDR3aa,CDR3nt
TRBJ1-2,-,-,TRBV6-2/TRBV6-3,CASSQQGAGYGYTF,TGTGCCAGCAGCCAACAGGGCGCGGGCTATGGCTACACCTTC
TRBJ1-3,-,-,TRBV6-5,CASSYQPGGNTIYF,TGTGCCAGCAGTTACCAGCCGGGAGGAAACACCATATATTTT
TRBJ1-1,-,-,TRBV4-1,CASSQEKGVGGINTEAFF,TGCGCCAGCAGCCAAGAAAAGGGGGTTGGGGGCATCAACACTGAAGCTTTCTTT
TRBJ1-5,TRBD1,once,TRBV30,CAWSEGQSYSNQPQHF,TGTGCCTGGAGTGAGGGACAGAGTTATAGCAATCAGCCCCAGCATTTT
TRBJ2-3,-,-,TRBV21-1,CASSKVIGSYSGKQYF,TGTGCCAGCAGCAAAGTAATCGGCTCATATAGCGGGAAGCAGTATTTT
TRBJ2-3,TRBD1,-,TRBV2,CASSMTGGAQYF,TGTGCCAGCAGTATGACAGGGGGGGCGCAGTATTTT
TRBJ2-7,-,-,TRBV5-8,CASSLVGQQYF,TGTGCCAGCAGCTTGGTGGGGCAGCAGTACTTC
TRBJ2-1,-,-,TRBV9,CASSPMVSGLINEQFF,TGTGCCAGCAGCCCGATGGTTAGCGGTCTAATCAATGAGCAGTTCTTC
TRBJ1-6,-,-,TRBV28,CASRAKGALHF,TGTGCCAGCAGGGCAAAAGGTGCCCTCCACTTT
TRBJ1-6,TRBD1,-,TRBV4-3,CASSRGTGGDSPLHF,TGCGCCAGCAGCCGAGGGACAGGGGGTGATTCACCCCTCCACTTT
TRBJ1-1,TRBD1,-,TRBV9,CASSVEGTGFGDTEAFF,TGTGCCAGCAGCGTAGAAGGGACAGGATTCGGCGACACTGAAGCTTTCTTT
TRBJ2-7,-,-,TRBV15,CATSRVDLLDSMSYEQYF,TGTGCCACCAGCAGAGTCGACCTTCTGGACAGCATGTCCTACGAGCAGTACTTC
TRBJ2-5,-,-,TRBV20-1,CSARWETQYF,TGCAGTGCTCGGTGGGAGACCCAGTACTTC
TRBJ1-2,TRBD1,-,TRBV7-9,CASSSGTGGRLLYGYTF,TGTGCCAGCAGCTCCGGGACAGGGGGCCGCCTACTCTATGGCTACACCTTC
TRBJ1-5,-,-,TRBV2,CASNPTVSNQPQHF,TGTGCCAGCAACCCGACAGTCAGCAATCAGCCCCAGCATTTT
TRBJ2-7,TRBD1,once,TRBV10-2,CASGQGADSYEQYF,TGCGCCAGCGGGCAGGGGGCGGACTCCTACGAGCAGTACTTC
TRBJ2-3,TRBD2,-,TRBV30,CAWSRAGLTDTQYF,TGTGCCTGGAGTCGAGCGGGACTCACAGATACGCAGTATTTT
TRBJ1-2,TRBD1,-,TRBV2,CASTTSTGGVNVNFYGYTF,TGTGCCAGCACAACTTCAACAGGGGGCGTCAACGTAAACTTTTATGGCTACACCTTC
TRBJ2-1,-,-,TRBV30,CAWTAINSYNEQFF,TGTGCCTGGACTGCAATAAACTCCTACAATGAGCAGTTCTTC
TRBJ1-1,TRBD1,-,TRBV19,CASSIRTGGGTEAFF,TGTGCCAGTAGTATTCGGACAGGGGGCGGCACTGAAGCTTTCTTT
TRBJ2-1,TRBD2,-,TRBV7-2,CASGKLAGSYNEQFF,TGTGCCAGCGGTAAGCTAGCGGGCTCCTACAATGAGCAGTTCTTC
TRBJ1-1,-,-,TRBV4-3,CASSQEPQGNTEAFF,TGCGCCAGCAGCCAAGAGCCGCAGGGTAACACTGAAGCTTTCTTT
TRBJ1-1,-,-,TRBV2,CASSGANTEAFF,TGTGCCAGCAGTGGGGCGAACACTGAAGCTTTCTTT
TRBJ2-1,-,few,TRBV6-5,CASSSGDLSYNEQFF,TGTGCCAGCAGCTCAGGGGACCTCTCCTACAATGAGCAGTTCTTC
TRBJ1-5,-,-,TRBV28,CASSSQRPQHF,TGTGCCAGCAGTTCTCAGCGGCCCCAGCATTTT
TRBJ1-2,-,-,TRBV5-8,CASSLGPSYGYTF,TGTGCCAGCAGCTTAGGTCCCAGCTATGGCTACACCTTC
TRBJ1-1,-,-,TRBV5-1,CASSLGLGRGTEAFF,TGCGCCAGCAGCTTGGGACTGGGCAGGGGTACTGAAGCTTTCTTT
TRBJ1-1,-,few,TRBV2,CASSVRTLKNTEAFF,TGTGCCAGCAGTGTGAGGACACTGAAGAACACTGAAGCTTTCTTT
TRBJ1-2,TRBD1,-,TRBV5-6,CASSRSLRDRGRNYGYTF,TGTGCCAGCAGCCGATCACTCCGGGACAGGGGGCGTAACTATGGCTACACCTTC
TRBJ2-7,TRBD1,-,TRBV6-6,CASSSGQGVYEQYF,TGTGCCAGCAGTTCGGGACAGGGAGTCTACGAGCAGTACTTC
TRBJ1-2,TRBD1,-,TRBV7-2,CASSTKYTDRANYGYTF,TGTGCCAGCAGCACTAAATATACGGACAGGGCTAACTATGGCTACACCTTC
TRBJ2-7,-,-,TRBV18,CASSAGQHGTYEQYF,TGTGCCAGCTCAGCCGGACAGCACGGAACCTACGAGCAGTACTTC
TRBJ2-2,-,-,TRBV19,CASSSPNANTGELFF,TGTGCCAGTAGTTCCCCTAACGCGAACACCGGGGAGCTGTTTTTT
TRBJ2-1,-,once,TRBV5-1,CASSLAGGLWSPYHEQFF,TGCGCCAGCAGCTTGGCAGGGGGGTTGTGGTCCCCGTACCATGAGCAGTTCTTC
TRBJ2-7,-,-,TRBV5-1,CASSLAPTSEQYF,TGCGCCAGCAGCTTGGCCCCCACAAGCGAGCAGTACTTC